This T cell receptor beta chain comes out of a study of cytomegalovirus exposure and HLA in healthy donors. In the study overall: A prior study identified just under 120 million unique TCR beta sequences from some 180 million T cells. HLA-typed donors were the source of about 85 million unique TCRs held in an early data release. Overall study findings and caveats: Presence/absence analyses assumed roughly uniform sequencing depth across donors, which may not hold.

Worth noting for this clone: Its antigen is as yet unknown.

With 60 Vbeta and 13 Jbeta primers, the PCR was carried out. Assay used: immunoSEQ multiplex PCR; TCRdb lists only in-frame clones, some missing. The table lists 95,000 to 150,000 clones, 60% to 85% of them singletons, with 1.2% in the top ten. This CDR3 is 13 amino acids long. V dropped 6 bases and J dropped 6 bases, with 14 bases sitting between them. Germline V gene data show CDR1 as MGHDK and CDR2 as SYGVNS. The sequence was obtained from a female donor in good health and CMV-seronegative. Sample: PBMCs. The J gene is TRBJ1-2, the V gene TRBV25-1, with D possibly being TRBD1 (5 bases). This chain's CDR3 is CASSPGGVHGYTF. The CDR3 nucleotides are TGTGCCAGCAGCCCCGGGGGTGTCCATGGCTACACCTTC.